This TCR beta chain comes out of a study of blood T cell repertoires in COVID-19. In the study overall: The United States, Italy and Spain supplied acute and convalescent COVID-19 samples. PBMCs, B-cell-depleted T cells, or T cells provided the cDNA or gDNA that made up the material.

The germline gives CDR1 MNHEY, CDR2 SMNVEV (reference sequence). V lost 5 bases and J lost 0; bases outside the gene matches: 3. The CDR3 runs to 14 residues. Authors' analysis steps: The assay estimated nucleated cells by amplifying reference gene primers. The repertoire was sequenced with immunoSEQ multiplex PCR; TCRdb's copy has only in-frame clones and lacks some. V, J and clone size reflect that table, while D and trimming were determined from the DNA. The data contain approximately 210,000 clones, roughly 90% of them singletons. This chain joins TRBV27 and TRBJ1-2; 7 nucleotides align to TRBD1. Sequencing was performed on peripheral blood. This receptor was identified in a man between 70 and 80 years old with acute or convalescent COVID-19. CDR3 DNA: TGTGCCAGCAGTCCTGGACAGGCTAACTATGGCTACACCTTC. This gives the protein CASSPGQANYGYTF.